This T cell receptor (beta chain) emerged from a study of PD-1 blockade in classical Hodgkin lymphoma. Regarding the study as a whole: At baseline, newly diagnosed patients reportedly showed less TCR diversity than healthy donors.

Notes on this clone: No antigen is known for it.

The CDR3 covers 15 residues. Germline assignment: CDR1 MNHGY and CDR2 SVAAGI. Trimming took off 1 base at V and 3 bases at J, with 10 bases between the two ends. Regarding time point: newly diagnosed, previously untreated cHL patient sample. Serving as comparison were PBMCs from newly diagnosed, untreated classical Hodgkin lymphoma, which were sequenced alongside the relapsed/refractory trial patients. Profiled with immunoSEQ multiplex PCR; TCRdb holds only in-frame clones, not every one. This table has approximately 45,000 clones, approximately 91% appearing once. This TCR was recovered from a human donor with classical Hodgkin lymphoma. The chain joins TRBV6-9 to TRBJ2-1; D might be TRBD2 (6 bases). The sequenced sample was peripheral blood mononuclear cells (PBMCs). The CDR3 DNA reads TGTGCCAGCAGTTATTTAGCGGCCCTCTACAATGAGCAGTTCTTC. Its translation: CASSYLAALYNEQFF.